This is a list of T cell receptor beta chains from one sample in a study of blood T cells in healthy people across ages. One entry per CDR3 protein results from TCRdb running MiXCR on the 5' RACE reads. The data show approximately 810,000 distinct CDR3 sequences, more than 25% seen once. Sequencing used blood. The receptors derive from a woman older than 75 in good health. The CDR3 runs from the conserved cysteine through the conserved F or W. The D gene is left open where the match is weak. Some rows have no size entry. The others give once, few or many, or a class for an expanded clone.

cdr3_aa cdr3_nt d_call j_call v_call clone_size
CASRDRGWEQYF TGTGCCAGCAGGGACAGGGGATGGGAGCAGTACTTC . TRBJ2-7 TRBV21-1 .
CANRGTSGRYEQYF TGTGCCAACAGAGGGACTAGCGGAAGATACGAGCAGTACTTC TRBD2 TRBJ2-7 TRBV5-5 .
CAGSKPGASNQPQHF TGTGCCGGCAGTAAACCAGGGGCCAGCAATCAGCCCCAGCATTTT . TRBJ1-5 TRBV6-2/TRBV6-3 .
CASSLSMTPLHF TGTGCCAGCAGTTTAAGTATGACACCCCTCCACTTT . TRBJ1-6 TRBV28 few
CASSLGSRTVNTEAFF TGTGCCAGCAGCTTAGGGTCGAGGACCGTTAACACTGAAGCTTTCTTT . TRBJ1-1 TRBV7-2 many
CASSYLIIWDDLTDTQYF TGTGCCAGCAGTTACCTCATAATCTGGGACGACCTCACAGATACGCAGTATTTT . TRBJ2-3 TRBV6-2/TRBV6-3 many
CASSQMDRVYEQYF TGCGCCAGCAGCCAGATGGACAGGGTCTACGAGCAGTACTTC TRBD1 TRBJ2-7 TRBV5-1 many
CASSQGLEETQYF TGCGCCAGCAGCCAAGGACTGGAAGAGACCCAGTACTTC . TRBJ2-5 TRBV5-1 many
CASQPGQGSVEQYF TGTGCCAGCCAACCGGGACAGGGATCGGTCGAGCAGTACTTC TRBD1 TRBJ2-7 TRBV6-5 .
CVSSLGGHGNQPQHF TGCGTCAGCAGCTTGGGGGGCCATGGCAATCAGCCCCAGCATTTT . TRBJ1-5 TRBV5-1 .
CASSTEGGGNQPQHF TGTGCCAGCAGTACCGAGGGGGGGGGCAATCAGCCCCAGCATTTT . TRBJ1-5 TRBV2 .
CSAAGSLLGTQYF TGCAGTGCCGCGGGTTCGCTGTTAGGTACGCAGTATTTT . TRBJ2-3 TRBV20-1 .
CASSQEGTELNEQFF TGTGCCAGCAGCCAAGAGGGGACGGAGCTTAATGAGCAGTTCTTC . TRBJ2-1 TRBV7-9 once
CASSDPGPPYEQYF TGTGCCAGCAGTGACCCGGGACCGCCATACGAGCAGTACTTC . TRBJ2-7 TRBV6-1 .
CASSTRNLEQFF TGTGCCAGCAGTACACGGAATTTAGAGCAGTTCTTC . TRBJ2-1 TRBV6-2/TRBV6-3 many
CASRRQSNTEAFF TGTGCCAGCAGAAGACAATCGAACACTGAAGCTTTCTTT . TRBJ1-1 TRBV12-3/TRBV12-4 .
CAWSVHENTLYTF TGTGCCTGGAGTGTACACGAAAACACACTCTACACCTTC . TRBJ1-2 TRBV30 .
CATSRDELVWETQYF TGTGCCACCAGCAGAGACGAACTAGTTTGGGAGACCCAGTACTTC . TRBJ2-5 TRBV15 few
CASSLLERADGYTF TGTGCCAGCAGTTTATTGGAGCGGGCGGACGGCTACACCTTC . TRBJ1-2 TRBV28 few
CASQDGIRRTDTQYF TGTGCCAGTCAGGATGGTATCCGCCGCACAGATACGCAGTATTTT . TRBJ2-3 TRBV27 few
CASSPLQGGKETQYF TGTGCCAGCAGTCCCCTCCAGGGGGGAAAAGAGACCCAGTACTTC . TRBJ2-5 TRBV28 many
CASKGVRGTEAFF TGTGCCAGCAAAGGGGTTCGGGGCACTGAAGCTTTCTTT . TRBJ1-1 TRBV6-1 .
CASSPRGGSGNTIYF TGTGCCAGCAGCCCCAGGGGGGGGTCTGGAAACACCATATATTTT TRBD1 TRBJ1-3 TRBV7-2 .
CASSPRDYPINEQFF TGTGCCAGCAGCCCCCGGGACTATCCTATCAATGAGCAGTTCTTC TRBD2 TRBJ2-1 TRBV13 large
CASTPQRGRSRNEQFF TGTGCCAGCACCCCCCAAAGGGGGCGCTCCCGCAATGAGCAGTTCTTC TRBD1 TRBJ2-1 TRBV2 many
CATSDGRPGGNQPQHF TGTGCCACCAGTGATGGACGGCCCGGGGGCAATCAGCCCCAGCATTTT . TRBJ1-5 TRBV24-1 .
CASSLGSNSKQETQYF TGTGCCAGCAGCTTAGGGTCTAACAGCAAACAAGAGACCCAGTACTTC . TRBJ2-5 TRBV11-2 many
CASSLTGLENEQFF TGTGCCAGCAGCTTAACAGGGCTGGAGAATGAGCAGTTCTTC . TRBJ2-1 TRBV7-2 many
CASSLTGTNEQYF TGCGCCAGCAGCTTGACAGGGACCAATGAGCAGTACTTC . TRBJ2-7 TRBV5-1 .
CASSKWAKGPIRNSPLHF TGTGCCAGCAGCAAATGGGCTAAGGGCCCTATAAGGAATTCACCCCTCCACTTT . TRBJ1-6 TRBV21-1 .
CASSGSGSIPYEQYF TGCGCCAGCAGTGGTAGCGGGAGTATACCCTACGAGCAGTACTTC TRBD2 TRBJ2-7 TRBV10-2 .
CASSLGRAGKMIAGTQYF TGTGCCAGCAGCCTGGGTCGGGCAGGGAAAATGATAGCGGGGACCCAGTACTTC TRBD2 TRBJ2-5 TRBV3-1 .
CASSYNRAQYF TGTGCCAGCAGTTACAACCGGGCGCAGTATTTT . TRBJ2-3 TRBV6-2/TRBV6-3 many
CASSYGQEVGIQYF TGTGCCAGCAGTTACGGACAGGAGGTGGGCATTCAGTACTTC TRBD1 TRBJ2-4 TRBV6-6 many
CASSFAETSTF TGTGCCAGCAGCTTCGCGGAGACGAGCACCTTC . TRBJ1-2 TRBV7-2 few
CATKVDGTGAYEQYF TGTGCCACAAAGGTGGACGGGACAGGGGCCTACGAGCAGTACTTC TRBD1 TRBJ2-7 TRBV10-3 many
CASSPRRQVTGELFF TGTGCCAGCAGCCCTCGGAGACAGGTCACCGGGGAGCTGTTTTTT . TRBJ2-2 TRBV3-1 .
CASSNRDRAVYGYTF TGTGCCAGCAGCAACCGGGACAGGGCCGTCTATGGCTACACCTTC TRBD1 TRBJ1-2 TRBV7-9 many
CSARDPRQSLYEQYF TGCAGTGCTAGAGATCCGCGACAGTCCCTCTACGAGCAGTACTTC . TRBJ2-7 TRBV20-1 .
CASRQDSYEQYF TGTGCCAGTCGACAGGACTCCTACGAGCAGTACTTC . TRBJ2-7 TRBV12-3/TRBV12-4 .
CASSIPGQVNEQFF TGTGCCAGCAGCATACCAGGACAGGTCAATGAGCAGTTCTTC TRBD1 TRBJ2-1 TRBV27 .
CAISESPGYGYTF TGTGCCATCAGTGAGTCCCCCGGTTATGGCTACACCTTC . TRBJ1-2 TRBV10-3 many
CASSYVADPSDTQYF TGTGCCAGCAGTTACGTCGCTGACCCATCGGATACGCAGTATTTT . TRBJ2-3 TRBV6-2/TRBV6-3 once
CASSYRTGQPRHF TGTGCCAGCAGTTATCGGACAGGGCAGCCCCGGCATTTT TRBD1 TRBJ1-5 TRBV6-5 .
CASSKRQGTNTGELFF TGTGCCAGCAGCAAAAGACAGGGGACAAACACCGGGGAGCTGTTTTTT TRBD1 TRBJ2-2 TRBV3-1 few
CASSSSGDRNQPQHF TGCGCCAGCAGCTCGTCAGGGGATCGCAATCAGCCCCAGCATTTT . TRBJ1-5 TRBV5-1 few
CASSPFSMREQPQHF TGCGCCAGCAGTCCCTTCTCGATGCGGGAACAGCCCCAGCATTTT . TRBJ1-5 TRBV5-1 .
CSARVRFNEQFF TGCAGTGCTAGAGTCAGATTCAATGAGCAGTTCTTC . TRBJ2-1 TRBV20-1 few
CASSIRGLFSETQYF TGTGCCAGTAGTATCAGGGGGCTTTTTTCAGAGACCCAGTACTTC TRBD1 TRBJ2-5 TRBV19 many
CASTLSGGNAGELFF TGTGCCAGCACCCTTAGCGGGGGGAATGCCGGGGAGCTGTTTTTT TRBD2 TRBJ2-2 TRBV12-3/TRBV12-4 many
CASSDGPWAGDTQYF TGTGCCAGCAGCGACGGGCCATGGGCCGGAGATACGCAGTATTTT . TRBJ2-3 TRBV14 .
CASSLLGAKTQYF TGTGCCAGCAGCTTACTAGGGGCCAAGACCCAGTACTTC . TRBJ2-5 TRBV7-2 many
CAISEGAGGNNEQFF TGTGCCATCAGTGAGGGGGCGGGGGGTAACAATGAGCAGTTCTTC TRBD2 TRBJ2-1 TRBV10-3 many
CSARDGRAPSSYNEQFF TGCAGTGCTAGAGATGGCCGAGCGCCGAGCTCCTACAATGAGCAGTTCTTC . TRBJ2-1 TRBV20-1 many
CATSDGQGALETRYF TGTGCCACCAGTGATGGACAGGGGGCATTAGAGACCCGGTATTTC TRBD1 TRBJ2-5 TRBV24-1 .
CASSLATTGELFF TGCGCCAGCAGCTTGGCAACCACCGGGGAGCTGTTTTTT . TRBJ2-2 TRBV5-1 .
CASSVDSGEVQYF TGTGCCAGCAGCGTAGATTCTGGGGAGGTTCAGTACTTC . TRBJ2-7 TRBV9 many